These T cell receptor beta chains were read from a single sample in a study of ipilimumab plus nivolumab after autologous stem cell transplantation. The table came from immunoSEQ multiplex PCR; TCRdb's copy has only in-frame clones and leaves some out. The sample gives about 20,000 clones, 70% to 85% of which show up once; about 23% is in the top ten. Sequencing was performed on PBMCs, taken in a trial of ipilimumab plus nivolumab as post-transplant consolidation. These receptors all come from a male donor with diffuse large B-cell lymphoma. The conserved cysteine and the conserved F or W are not part of the CDR3 here. D genes are given only for firm matches.

ASSQEEGGKTQY	-	TRBV14	TRBJ2-5
ASSPGKRGQGETQY	-	TRBV28	TRBJ2-5
ASSRSSTSGANVLT	-	TRBV18	TRBJ2-6
ATQGGSIEDLNQPQH	-	TRBV28	TRBJ1-5
ASSLRVEAREIYGYT	-	TRBV11-2	TRBJ1-2
ASSIIRAPQPQH	-	TRBV21-1	TRBJ1-5
ASSPPGGAREQY	TRBD2	TRBV6-5	TRBJ2-7
ASSGSATNEKLF	-	TRBV5-6	TRBJ1-4
ASSFTSGGADEQY	TRBD2	TRBV27	TRBJ2-7
ASSAGAADTQY	-	TRBV27	TRBJ2-3
ASGSQQGNNEQF	-	TRBV5-1	TRBJ2-1
ASSLGQGLISYYGYT	TRBD1	TRBV5-5	TRBJ1-2
ASSLALAGTYNEQF	TRBD2	TRBV7-9	TRBJ2-1
ASSKVGDSMNTGELF	-	TRBV21-1	TRBJ2-2
ASSWDRVNEKLF	TRBD1	TRBV7-8	TRBJ1-4
ASSLSAQGSYEQY	-	TRBV5-1	-
AGSGLPTDTQY	-	TRBV7-9	TRBJ2-3
ASSVWGSGANVLT	-	TRBV9	TRBJ2-6
ASLSGRTYNEQF	TRBD2	TRBV5-8	TRBJ2-1
SVEDGGGPDTQY	-	TRBV29-1	TRBJ2-3
ATSPVTTAGNEQF	-	TRBV15	TRBJ2-1
AIRGGESRSGANVLT	-	TRBV28	TRBJ2-6
AWSVARRGTEAF	-	TRBV30	TRBJ1-1
ASRLAGGQETQY	TRBD2	TRBV2	TRBJ2-5
ASSTRTGGSEKLF	TRBD1	TRBV19	TRBJ1-4
ASSEPQRALAPIQY	TRBD2	TRBV10-2	TRBJ2-4
ASSVVQGSSGNTIY	TRBD1	TRBV6-1	TRBJ1-3
SVGWQGLREQF	-	TRBV29-1	TRBJ2-1
ASSIGGGRARETQY	TRBD2	TRBV19	TRBJ2-5
ASSHQTRTEAF	-	TRBV4-1	TRBJ1-1
ASIGTTGDYEQY	TRBD2	TRBV2	TRBJ2-7
SVSGTSGGGPILEQY	TRBD2	TRBV29-1	TRBJ2-7
ASRIGGGDEQF	-	TRBV5-1	TRBJ2-1
ASSLTSGEETQY	TRBD2	TRBV5-4	TRBJ2-5
ASSRQGYGYT	-	TRBV6-1	TRBJ1-2
ASKRAGANVLT	-	TRBV19	TRBJ2-6
ASSPSRLDIKNIQY	-	TRBV4-2	TRBJ2-4
ASSEQGALDEKLF	TRBD1	TRBV6-4	TRBJ1-4
AWSVQVEKLF	-	TRBV30	TRBJ1-4